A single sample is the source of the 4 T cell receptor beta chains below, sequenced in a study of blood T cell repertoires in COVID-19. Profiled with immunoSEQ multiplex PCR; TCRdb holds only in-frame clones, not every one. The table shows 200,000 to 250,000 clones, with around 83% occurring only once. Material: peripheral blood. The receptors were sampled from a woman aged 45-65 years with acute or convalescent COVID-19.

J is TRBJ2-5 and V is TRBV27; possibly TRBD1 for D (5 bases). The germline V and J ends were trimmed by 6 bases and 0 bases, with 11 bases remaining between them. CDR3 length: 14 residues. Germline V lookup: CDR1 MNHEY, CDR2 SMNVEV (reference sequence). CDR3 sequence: CASSYRGNQETQYF. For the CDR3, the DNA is TGTGCCAGCAGCTATAGGGGAAACCAAGAGACCCAGTACTTC.

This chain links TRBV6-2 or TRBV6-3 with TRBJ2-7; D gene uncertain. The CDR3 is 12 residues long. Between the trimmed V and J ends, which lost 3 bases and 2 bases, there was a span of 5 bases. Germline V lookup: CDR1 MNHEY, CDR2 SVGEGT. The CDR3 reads CASSYGPYEQYF. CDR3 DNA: TGTGCCAGCAGTTATGGGCCCTACGAGCAGTACTTC.

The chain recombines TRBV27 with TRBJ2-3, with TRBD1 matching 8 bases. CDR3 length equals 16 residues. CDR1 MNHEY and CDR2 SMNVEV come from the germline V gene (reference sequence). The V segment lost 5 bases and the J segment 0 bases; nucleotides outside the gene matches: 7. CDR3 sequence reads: CASSQTGGTSTDTQYF. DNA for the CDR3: TGTGCCAGCAGTCAAACAGGGGGAACTAGCACAGATACGCAGTATTTT.

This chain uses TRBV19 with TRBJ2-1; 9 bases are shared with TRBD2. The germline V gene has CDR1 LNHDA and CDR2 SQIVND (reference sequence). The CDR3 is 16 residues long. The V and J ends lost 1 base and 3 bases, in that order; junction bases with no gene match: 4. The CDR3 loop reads CASSIGGGRGYNEQFF. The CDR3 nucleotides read TGTGCCAGTAGTATAGGAGGCGGGAGGGGCTACAATGAGCAGTTCTTC.